Sequencing of this T cell receptor beta chain was carried out in a study of blood T cell repertoires in COVID-19. Using immunoSEQ multiplex PCR, the repertoire was profiled, and TCRdb retains in-frame clones only, with some absent. Of roughly 390,000 clones in the sample, 85% were seen once. CDR1 LGHDT and CDR2 YNNKEL come from the germline V gene (reference sequence). The CDR3 consists of 15 residues. The V end was cut by 1 base, the J end by 4 bases, with 12 bases between. In regard to this clone: Within the sample, other DNA sequences also encode this same CDR3.

The clonotype originates from a woman aged 18-30 years with acute or convalescent COVID-19. V gene TRBV3-1 (or the pseudogene TRBV3-2) combines with J gene TRBJ2-3, with a possible D match to TRBD2 (5 bases). The specimen sequenced was peripheral blood. This CDR3 reads CASSQGPSSADTQYF. In nucleotides, the CDR3 is TGTGCCAGCAGCCAAGGGCCTAGCTCGGCAGATACGCAGTATTTT.